A single sample gave rise to the 16 T cell receptor beta chains below, sequenced in a study of Ad26.COV2.S vaccination and SARS-CoV-2 variants. Method: immunoSEQ multiplex PCR; TCRdb's copy keeps in-frame clones and lacks some. The sample comprises about 680,000 clones, more than 80% of which are singletons, and over 1.3% rests with the top ten. Documented treatment: about 20 received Ad26.COV2.S at low or high dose, single or two shots; 5 received placebo; per-sample allocation not given. Specimen acquisition occurred on day 63 following the initial vaccine or placebo injection. Material: peripheral blood, obtained in a trial of Ad26.COV2.S vaccine versus placebo. The receptor set was obtained from a person aged 18-65 years who received the Ad26.COV2.S COVID-19 vaccine or a placebo.

The rearrangement links TRBV7-2 to TRBJ2-5; D is unresolved. The CDR3 totals 13 residues. Germline-derived CDR1 and CDR2 are SGHTA and FQGNSA. V dropped 5 bases and J dropped 3 bases, with 10 bases sitting between them. The CDR3 bases are TGTGCCAGCAGCGTCGGACCCGAAGAGACCCAGTACTTC. Protein product: CASSVGPEETQYF.

The J gene is TRBJ2-2, the V gene TRBV10-3; D possibly corresponds to TRBD1 (5 bases). The CDR3 is made up of 15 amino acids. Trimming left V 0 bases short and J 6 bases short, with 11 bases between. Per germline, CDR1 ENHRY and CDR2 SYGVKD. The chain's CDR3 is CAISESNQGSGELFF. The DNA for the CDR3 is TGTGCCATCAGTGAGTCGAACCAGGGTTCCGGGGAGCTGTTTTTT.

The chain couples TRBV7-2 to TRBJ1-1; no clear D gene. This CDR3 has 15 residues. Germline V gene sequence: CDR1 SGHTA, CDR2 FQGNSA. V gave up 0 bases and J gave up 1 base, with 9 bases separating them. The CDR3 sequence is CASSLALGRNTEAFF. The CDR3 DNA sequence: TGTGCCAGCAGCTTAGCGCTAGGCAGGAACACTGAAGCTTTCTTT.

In its sample, this clone was seen once. The gene calls are TRBV30 and TRBJ2-7, with a weak D call TRBD2 (6 bases). This CDR3 spans 13 amino acids. Germline V lookup: CDR1 GTSNPN, CDR2 SVGIG (reference sequence). V lost 3 bases to trimming and J lost 1 base, with 10 bases between them. CDR3 residues: CAWRGGRSYEQYF. The CDR3 region has the DNA TGTGCCTGGAGGGGGGGTAGGTCCTACGAGCAGTACTTC. The full variable domain, its missing parts supplied by reference TRBV30 and TRBJ2-7, is SQTIHQWPATLVQPVGSPLSLECTVEGTSNPNLYWYRQAAGRGLQLLFYSVGIGQISSEVPQNLSASRPQDRQFILSSKKLLLSDSGFYLCAWRGGRSYEQYFGPGTRLTVT.

CDR3 bases: TGTGCCGCTTTAGGTCGCCGGGGGACTGAAGCTTTCTTT. Its protein is CAALGRRGTEAFF. J is TRBJ1-1 and V is TRBV25-1; D may be TRBD1 (5 bases). Germline V gene lookup returns CDR1 MGHDK and CDR2 SYGVNS. V gave up 11 bases and J gave up 5 bases, with 18 bases separating them. This CDR3 has 13 amino acids.

The rearrangement links TRBV29-1 to TRBJ2-7; tentatively, D is TRBD2 (6 bases). Trimming removed 6 bases at V and 3 bases at J, with 18 bases between. This CDR3 spans 14 amino acids. Germline values: CDR1 SQVTM, CDR2 ANQGSEA. CDR3 sequence reads: CSVAKRESGYEQYF. Here the CDR3 DNA reads TGCAGCGTGGCAAAACGGGAGTCGGGCTACGAGCAGTACTTC.

There are a few counts of this clone. Other nucleotide sequences in the sample specify the same CDR3. The chain joins TRBV27 to TRBJ1-5; D unresolved. The CDR3 runs 13 residues. Germline-derived CDR1 and CDR2 are MNHEY and SMNVEV (reference sequence). Trimming took 8 bases from V and 2 from J, leaving 10 bases between them. Here the CDR3 reads CASATWGNQPQHF. CDR3 sequence (DNA): TGTGCCAGCGCCACCTGGGGCAATCAGCCCCAGCATTTT.

The rearrangement links TRBV19 to TRBJ1-2; D is ambiguous. Per the germline V gene, CDR1 is LNHDA and CDR2 is SQIVND (reference sequence). The ends were cut back, 5 bases at V and 1 base at J, with 14 bases in the middle. The CDR3 is 15 residues long. The CDR3 loop is CASSAYSGVNYGYTF. For the CDR3, the DNA is TGTGCCAGTAGTGCCTATTCGGGAGTTAACTATGGCTACACCTTC.

The rearrangement links TRBV5-1 to TRBJ2-2; weak D call: TRBD2 (5 bases). The CDR3 runs 16 residues. Germline lookup yields CDR1 SGHRS and CDR2 YFSETQ. V lost 4 bases and J 2 bases, leaving 15 bases between the germline ends. CDR3 sequence reads: CASSLDVRANTGELFF. The DNA of the CDR3 is TGCGCCAGCAGCCTAGACGTGCGGGCTAACACCGGGGAGCTGTTTTTT. Variable domain in full (rest from reference TRBV5-1 and TRBJ2-2): KAGVTQTPRYLIKTRGQQVTLSCSPISGHRSVSWYQQTPGQGLQFLFEYFSETQRNKGNFPGRFSGRQFSNSRSEMNVSTLELGDSALYLCASSLDVRANTGELFFGEGSRLTVL.

The rearrangement uses TRBV9 and TRBJ2-5, with 8 nucleotides matching TRBD1. There are 14 residues in the CDR3. J gave up 4 bases and V 4 bases, and 6 bases lay outside the gene matches. Germline V gives CDR1 SGDLS, CDR2 YYNGEE. The CDR3 DNA reads as TGTGCCAGCAGCCTGACGACAGGGGCAGAGACCCAGTACTTC. It translates to CASSLTTGAETQYF.

This chain uses TRBV6-5 with TRBJ2-2, with D unresolved. The V end lost 0 bases, the J end lost 4 bases, and 12 bases lay between the germline ends. The CDR3 covers 16 residues. Germline CDR1 reads MNHEY; CDR2 reads SVGAGI. For the CDR3, the DNA is TGTGCCAGCAGTTACTCGTCCCCGCCGCCCACCGGGGAGCTGTTTTTT. Its translation: CASSYSSPPPTGELFF.

This clone has only one observation. This chain connects TRBV4-2 to TRBJ1-1; D gene ambiguous. Germline V lookup: CDR1 LGHNA, CDR2 YNFKEQ. This CDR3 region has 15 residues. Trimming stripped 0 bases from V and 5 bases from J, with 13 bases between. The CDR3: CASSQEEGGWTEAFF. CDR3 DNA sequence: TGTGCCAGCAGCCAAGAGGAGGGCGGGTGGACTGAAGCTTTCTTT.

The J gene is TRBJ1-1, the V gene TRBV6-5; D not certain. Per germline, CDR1 MNHEY and CDR2 SVGAGI. The CDR3 loop spans 16 amino acids. Trimming left V 3 bases short and J 0 bases short, with 14 bases between. The CDR3 nucleotides read TGTGCCAGCAGTTATTGGTCAGGTTTAATGAACACTGAAGCTTTCTTT. Protein product: CASSYWSGLMNTEAFF.

This clone was observed a handful of times. The chain has TRBV10-1 and TRBJ1-5; maybe TRBD1 (5 bases). The CDR3 contains 15 residues. Germline V gene data show CDR1 as WNHNN and CDR2 as SYGVQD (reference sequence). The V end was cut by 6 bases, the J end by 2 bases, with 14 bases between. The CDR3 nucleotides are TGCGCCAGCAGCGGGACCGCCGGGGGCAATCAGCCCCAGCATTTT. As protein: CASSGTAGGNQPQHF.

The chain couples TRBV5-6 to TRBJ2-1; D is perhaps TRBD2 (5 bases). V dropped 2 bases and J dropped 1 base, with 16 bases sitting between them. The germline V gene has CDR1 SGHDT and CDR2 YYEEEE. There are 17 residues in the CDR3. The CDR3 DNA reads TGTGCCAGCAGCTTTTTCTTCGGGGTTGGATCCTACAATGAGCAGTTCTTC. Protein product: CASSFFFGVGSYNEQFF.

The rearrangement links TRBV7-2 to TRBJ1-2, with 7 nucleotides matching TRBD1. The junction had 5 bases not matched to a gene; V was cut back by 6 bases and J by 4 bases. The CDR3 spans 13 residues. CDR1 and CDR2 from the germline V gene are SGHTA and FQGNSA. CDR3 protein: CASSWTGGYGYTF. CDR3 in DNA: TGTGCCAGCAGTTGGACAGGAGGCTATGGCTACACCTTC.